These 14 T cell receptor beta chains originate from one sample sequenced in a study of T cell repertoires in cytomegalovirus infection. A single record per CDR3 protein comes from TCRdb applying MiXCR to the reads. The table shows roughly 700,000 distinct CDR3 sequences, with approximately 33% occurring only once. Antigens of these TCRs are unknown. This specimen was cultured PBMCs, taken from culture after CMV antigen stimulation. Receptors were obtained from a human donor in good health (CMV status not recorded). Some clones in this sample may be carry-over from other donors' samples.

This clonotype was seen a handful of times. The chain is built from TRBV4-3 and TRBJ1-5, with D possibly matching TRBD1 (6 bases). V lost 0 bases, J lost 6 bases, and 9 bases lay in between. CDR1 and CDR2 (germline): LGHNA, YSLEER. The CDR3 is made up of 14 amino acids. In DNA form, the CDR3 reads TGCGCCAGCAGCCAAGATGCCAGGGGTCAGCCCCAGCATTTT. Protein product: CASSQDARGQPQHF.

As DNA, the CDR3 is TGCGCCAGCAGCCAAGATCGGCTCGGTGAGCAGTTCTTC. It yields the protein CASSQDRLGEQFF. The rearrangement links TRBV4-3 to TRBJ2-1, with D uncertain. The V gene's germline CDR1 is LGHNA and CDR2 YSLEER. V was trimmed by 0 bases and J by 9 bases, leaving 9 bases between them. The CDR3 contains 13 residues.

The chain joins TRBV2 to TRBJ1-2; perhaps TRBD1 as D (5 bases). The CDR3 totals 14 residues. V shed 7 bases and J shed 8 bases, with 20 bases lying between them. Germline lookup yields CDR1 SNHLY and CDR2 FYNNEI. DNA of the CDR3: TGTGCCAGCAAGGGGCCTTGGGGTGCTATCGGCTACACCTTC. Its translation is CASKGPWGAIGYTF.

A remark on this clonotype: This may be a read error, as it is one base from a much larger clone. The genes are TRBV7-2 and TRBJ2-1; tentatively, D is TRBD2 (5 bases). The CDR3 extends over 14 amino acids. The germline gives CDR1 SGHTA, CDR2 FQGNSA. CDR3 loop: CANSFYLGENEQFF. The CDR3 DNA follows: TGTGCCAACAGCTTTTATCTTGGGGAGAATGAGCAGTTCTTC.

Only one count was recorded for this clonotype. CDR3 sequence: CAIRETENTEAFF. The CDR3 nucleotides read TGTGCCATCAGGGAGACTGAGAACACTGAAGCTTTCTTT. The chain uses TRBV10-3 and TRBJ1-1; no reliable D call. Trimming took off 6 bases at V and 1 base at J, with 9 bases between the two ends. Germline loops: CDR1 ENHRY, CDR2 SYGVKD. The CDR3 is 13 residues long.

This clonotype has just a few counts. V and J are TRBV15 and TRBJ2-1; 7 nucleotides match TRBD1. The CDR3 is 16 residues long. Per germline, CDR1 LNHNV and CDR2 YYDKDF (reference sequence). After removal of 3 bases from V and 5 bases from J, the junction contained 10 bases not matched to a gene. The CDR3 region has the DNA TGTGCCACCAGCAGCCTGATGGGACAGATTAACAATGAGCAGTTCTTC. This gives the protein CATSSLMGQINNEQFF.

The sample holds a few counts of this clonotype. The rearrangement uses TRBV6-6 and TRBJ1-1; D is perhaps TRBD1 (6 bases). The germline CDR1 and CDR2 sequences are MNHNY and SVGAGI (reference sequence). V was pared by 8 bases and J by 1 base, with 11 bases between. There are 13 residues in the CDR3. In DNA, the CDR3 is TGTGCCAGCCACCCAGGGGCGAACACTGAAGCTTTCTTT. This gives the protein CASHPGANTEAFF.

This clonotype was seen a handful of times. The chain couples TRBV12-3 or TRBV12-4 to TRBJ1-4; D is undetermined. This CDR3 is built from 13 residues. The ends were cut back, 10 bases at V and 6 bases at J, with 15 bases in the middle. In DNA, the CDR3 is TGTGCCACCTCACCAAAAACGGATGAAAAACTGTTTTTT. The encoded protein is CATSPKTDEKLFF.

This clonotype was counted a few times. V gene TRBV5-4 combines with J gene TRBJ2-7, with 12 bases identical to TRBD1. Germline V gene sequence: CDR1 SGHNT, CDR2 YYREEE (reference sequence). Trimming at V came to 2 bases and at J to 7 bases, leaving 7 bases not matched to a gene. CDR3 length: 15 amino acids. The CDR3 is CASSLPGQGAREQYF. CDR3 sequence (DNA): TGTGCCAGCAGCTTACCGGGACAGGGGGCGCGGGAGCAGTACTTC.

V is TRBV6-2 or TRBV6-3 and J is TRBJ2-1; D is uncertain. This CDR3 is 12 amino acids long. The germline gives CDR1 MNHEY, CDR2 SVGEGT. Trimming cost V 0 bases and J 13 bases, with 10 bases left between them. The CDR3: CASSYSMEPQFF. CDR3 DNA sequence: TGTGCCAGCAGTTACTCGATGGAACCTCAGTTCTTC.

The rearrangement uses TRBV4-1 and TRBJ2-7; D is uncertain. V was clipped by 1 base and J by 6 bases, with 16 bases between them. CDR1 is MGHRA and CDR2 is YSYEKL in the germline V gene. The CDR3 is 15 amino acids. CDR3 coding DNA: TGCGCCAGCAGCCAAGGGGGTAGCCCTGGCGGCGAGCAGTACTTC. Residues: CASSQGGSPGGEQYF.

There are many counts of this clonotype. The chain has TRBV7-9 and TRBJ2-1; 7 nucleotides agree with TRBD1. J was trimmed by 13 bases and V by 5 bases; bases with no gene match: 5. This CDR3 comprises 11 residues. Germline V gene sequence: CDR1 SEHNR, CDR2 FQNEAQ (reference sequence). This chain's CDR3 is CASSAGTEQFF. The CDR3 region has the DNA TGTGCCAGCAGCGCCGGGACAGAACAGTTCTTC.

This clonotype has a handful of counts. The rearrangement uses TRBV12-3 or TRBV12-4 and TRBJ2-1; 8 bases fit TRBD2. V dropped 2 bases and J dropped 2; count of bases not matched to a gene: 2. There are 15 residues in the CDR3. The CDR3 DNA sequence: TGTGCCAGCAGTTTAAGGCGGGGGGCCTACAATGAGCAGTTCTTC. Its protein product is CASSLRRGAYNEQFF.

This clonotype was seen at least ten times. J is TRBJ1-1 and V is TRBV7-2; 9 nucleotides agree with TRBD1. V gave up 6 bases and J gave up 10 bases; unmatched junction bases: 9. The CDR3 is 13 amino acids. CDR1 and CDR2 from the germline V gene are SGHTA and FQGNSA. The CDR3 DNA sequence: TGTGCCAGCAGTTATACAGGGGGCCTCGGAGCTTTCTTT. Translated, it gives CASSYTGGLGAFF.